Detailed here is one T cell receptor (beta chain). This entry is derived from a study of T cell changes during pregnancy in multiple sclerosis. TCRdb's table, derived via immunoSEQ multiplex PCR, lists solely in-frame clones and lacks some. The profile shows roughly 100,000 clones, 91% of them singletons. CDR3 length: 17 amino acids. This TCR was recovered from a female donor with multiple sclerosis, enrolled in a pregnancy study. The V call is TRBV12-1, the J call TRBJ2-3; TRBD2 was called by the table and not checked on the DNA. TRBV12-1 is a pseudogene locus. Sequencing used peripheral blood, obtained before pregnancy. CDR3 residues: CASSFVTRGSRTDTQYF. The CDR3 DNA sequence: TGTGCCAGCAGCTTTGTGACGCGGGGAAGCCGCACAGATACGCAGTATTTT.